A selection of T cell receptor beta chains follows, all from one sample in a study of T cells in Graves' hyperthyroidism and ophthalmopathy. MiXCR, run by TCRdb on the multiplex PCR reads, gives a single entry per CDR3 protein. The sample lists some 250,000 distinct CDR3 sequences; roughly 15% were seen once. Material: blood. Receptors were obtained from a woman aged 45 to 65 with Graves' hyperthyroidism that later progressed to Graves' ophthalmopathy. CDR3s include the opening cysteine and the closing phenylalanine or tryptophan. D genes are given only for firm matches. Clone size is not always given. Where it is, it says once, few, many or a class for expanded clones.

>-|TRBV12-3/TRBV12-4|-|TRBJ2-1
TGTGCCAGCAGTCCCGTTCGAAATGAGCAGTTCTTC
CASSPVRNEQFF
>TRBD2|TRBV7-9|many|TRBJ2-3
TGTGCCAGCAGCTTCGGGACTAGCGGGAGGACAGATACGCAGTATTTT
CASSFGTSGRTDTQYF
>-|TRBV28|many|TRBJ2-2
TGTGCCAGCAGTAGGAGGACGAACACCGGGGAGCTGTTTTTT
CASSRRTNTGELFF
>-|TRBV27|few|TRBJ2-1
TGTGCCAGCAGTCCTTCCCTAGAACCCTACAATGAGCAGTTCTTC
CASSPSLEPYNEQFF
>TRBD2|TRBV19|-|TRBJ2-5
TGTGCCACAAGGGAGGGAGGTGAGACCCAGTACTTC
CATREGGETQYF
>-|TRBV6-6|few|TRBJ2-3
TGTGCCAGCAGTTACTCTCCCGTCTCAGATACGCAGTATTTT
CASSYSPVSDTQYF
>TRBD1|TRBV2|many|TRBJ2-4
TGTGCCAGCATCGGTGACAGGGGCATTCAGTACTTC
CASIGDRGIQYF
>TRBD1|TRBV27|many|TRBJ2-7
TGTGCCAGCAGTTTCGGTCAGGGGGTGGGATACGAGCAGTACTTC
CASSFGQGVGYEQYF
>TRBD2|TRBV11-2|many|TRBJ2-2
TGTGCCAGCACCAAAGGGGAGGGTTACGGGGAGCTGTTTTTT
CASTKGEGYGELFF
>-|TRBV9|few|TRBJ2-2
TGTGCCAGCAGCGTAGTCCCAGCGGTCACCGGGGAGCTGTTTTTT
CASSVVPAVTGELFF
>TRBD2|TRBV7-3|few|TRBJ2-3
TGTGCCAGCAGCTCTGGACTAGCGGGAGGGGTAGATACGCAGTATTTT
CASSSGLAGGVDTQYF
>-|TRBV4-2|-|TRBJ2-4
TGTGCCAGCAGCCCCCTATCTGGCGGTACCTCCCTAGCCAAAAACATTCAGTACTTC
CASSPLSGGTSLAKNIQYF
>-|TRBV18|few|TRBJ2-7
TGTGCCAGCTCCCTAGGGGGTCGTGGGAGAGCCTCAAGGTACGAGCAGTACTTC
CASSLGGRGRASRYEQYF
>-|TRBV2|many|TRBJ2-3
TGTGCCAGCAGTGAAGCGGGCCCAGATACGCAGTATTTT
CASSEAGPDTQYF
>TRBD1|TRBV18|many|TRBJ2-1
TGTGCCAGCCGACAGGGGCTAGCAGACAATGAGCAGTTCTTC
CASRQGLADNEQFF
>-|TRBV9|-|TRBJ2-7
TGTGCCAGCAGCCTTTCCGGGACGGGGACCTACGAGCAGTACTTC
CASSLSGTGTYEQYF
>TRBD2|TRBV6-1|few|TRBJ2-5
TGTGCCAGTTTTTATACTAGCGGCCAAGAGACCCAGTACTTC
CASFYTSGQETQYF
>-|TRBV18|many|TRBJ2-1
TGTGCCAGCTCACCTCGACAGCGCCCCAATGAGCAGTTCTTC
CASSPRQRPNEQFF
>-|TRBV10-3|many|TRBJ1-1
TGTGCCATCAGTGAGACCTGGGGCGGACCTGCATACGCTTTCTTT
CAISETWGGPAYAFF
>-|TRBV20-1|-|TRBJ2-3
TGCAGTGCTAGAGAGAGGATTGGCGGGGCAGATACGCAGTATTTT
CSARERIGGADTQYF
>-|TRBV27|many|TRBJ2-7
TGTGCCAGCAGTTTTGCCGGGACAAAGTCCGAGCAGTACTTC
CASSFAGTKSEQYF
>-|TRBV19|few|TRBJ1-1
TGTGCCAGTAGTACAGCGGGACACACGAACACTGAAGCTTTCTTT
CASSTAGHTNTEAFF
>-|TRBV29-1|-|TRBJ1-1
TGCAGCGTTCGAGGGGACACTGAAGCTTTCTTT
CSVRGDTEAFF
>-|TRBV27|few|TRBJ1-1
TGTGCCAGCAGTCTCGGGGCAGCCTGGAACACTGAAGCTTTCTTT
CASSLGAAWNTEAFF
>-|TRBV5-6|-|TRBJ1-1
TGTGCCAGCAGCTGGGGGGGCGCGAGACGGAACACTGAAGCTTTCTTT
CASSWGGARRNTEAFF
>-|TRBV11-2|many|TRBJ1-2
TGTGCCAGCAGCTTAGACCAGTTTGACTATGGCTACACCTTC
CASSLDQFDYGYTF
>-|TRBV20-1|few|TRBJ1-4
TGCAGTGCTAGCACCCCAGCAACTAATGAAAAACTGTTTTTT
CSASTPATNEKLFF
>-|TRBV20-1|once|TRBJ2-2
TGCAGTGCTAGTATGAGACTGGAGAACACCGGGGAGCTGTTTTTT
CSASMRLENTGELFF
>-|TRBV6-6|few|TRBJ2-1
TGTGCCAGCAGTTACGGGGGAATCTATGAGCAGTTCTTC
CASSYGGIYEQFF
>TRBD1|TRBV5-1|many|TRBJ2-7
TGCGCCAGCAGCGATAACAGGGGGGTCTACGAGCAGTACTTC
CASSDNRGVYEQYF
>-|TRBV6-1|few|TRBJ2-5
TGTGCCAGCAGCCCGGTGGGGGGCAGGGAGACCCAGTACTTC
CASSPVGGRETQYF
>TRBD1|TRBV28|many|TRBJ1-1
TGTGCCAGCAGTCCCCGACAGGGGTTAAGCATGAACACTGAAGCTTTCTTT
CASSPRQGLSMNTEAFF
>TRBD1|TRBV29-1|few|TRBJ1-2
TGCAGCGTGGAACGACAGGGGTATCATGGCTACACCTTC
CSVERQGYHGYTF
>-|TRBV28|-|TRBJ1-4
TGTGCCAGCAGTTTGATTAATGAAAAACTGTTTTTT
CASSLINEKLFF
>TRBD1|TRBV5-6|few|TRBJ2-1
TGTGCCAGCAGCGACCATACAGGGGGCTCCTACAATGAGCAGTTCTTC
CASSDHTGGSYNEQFF
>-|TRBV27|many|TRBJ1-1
TGTGCCAGCAGTTCCTACAGGGATGGAAACACTGAAGCTTTCTTT
CASSSYRDGNTEAFF
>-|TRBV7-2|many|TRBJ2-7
TGTGCCAGCAGCTTAACCGGGTACTACGAGCAGTACTTC
CASSLTGYYEQYF
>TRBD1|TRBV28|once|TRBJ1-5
TGTGCCAGCAGTTTCCCCACTCCCGGGACAGGGGCGGGAGCGGGAGGGCCCCAGCATTTT
CASSFPTPGTGAGAGGPQHF
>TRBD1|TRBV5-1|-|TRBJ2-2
TGCGCCAGCAGCGCGGGACAGGGGAGCGGGGAGCTGTTTTTT
CASSAGQGSGELFF
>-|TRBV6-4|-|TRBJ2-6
TGTGCCAGCAGTGAGACAGAGGACTCTGGGGCCAACGTCCTGACTTTC
CASSETEDSGANVLTF
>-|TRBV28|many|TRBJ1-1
TGTGCCAGCAGTTTATCGGGGGCAGGAGCTGAAGCTTTCTTT
CASSLSGAGAEAFF
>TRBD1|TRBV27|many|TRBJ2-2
TGTGCCAGCAGTTTATTTTGGGACAGGGAGATTACCGGGGAGCTGTTTTTT
CASSLFWDREITGELFF
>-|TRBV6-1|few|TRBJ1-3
TGTGCCAGCAGGCCACAGGGTACTGGAAACACCATATATTTT
CASRPQGTGNTIYF
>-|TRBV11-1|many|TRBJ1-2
TGTGCCAGCAGCTCAGGAGAAGGTGGTGATGGCTACACCTTC
CASSSGEGGDGYTF
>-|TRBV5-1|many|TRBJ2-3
TGCGCCAGCAGGCCCTCAGAGGGGGGGAACACAGATACGCAGTATTTT
CASRPSEGGNTDTQYF
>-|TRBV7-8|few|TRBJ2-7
TGTGCCAGCAGCCTCTTTAGGGGCGAGCAGTACTTC
CASSLFRGEQYF
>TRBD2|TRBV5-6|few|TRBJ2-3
TGTGCCAGCAGCTTGGCCTCGGGGGGGTCAGATACGCAGTATTTT
CASSLASGGSDTQYF
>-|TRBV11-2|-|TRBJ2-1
TGTGCCAGCAGCTCCCGAGGACTCACTGAGCAGTTCTTC
CASSSRGLTEQFF
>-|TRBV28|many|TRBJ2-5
TGTGCCAGCGGAGGATGGGAGACCCAGTACTTC
CASGGWETQYF
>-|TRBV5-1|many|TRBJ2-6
TGCGCCAGCAGCTTCCGAAGCTCTGGGGCCAACGTCCTGACTTTC
CASSFRSSGANVLTF
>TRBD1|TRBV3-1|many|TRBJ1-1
TGTGCCAGCAGCCCCAGGGGGGGCAACGCTGAAGCTTTCTTT
CASSPRGGNAEAFF
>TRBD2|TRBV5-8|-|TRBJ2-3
TGTGCCAGCAGCCCTCCAGGGGGGAGCGGGAGGAGTGATACGCAGTATTTT
CASSPPGGSGRSDTQYF
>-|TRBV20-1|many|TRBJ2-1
TGCAGTGCTAGTCGAGCCTCCCCTGGTTACAATGAGCAGTTCTTC
CSASRASPGYNEQFF
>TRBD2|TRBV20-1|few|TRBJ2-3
TGCAGTGTTCTAGCGGGAGTAAGCGCAGATACGCAGTATTTT
CSVLAGVSADTQYF
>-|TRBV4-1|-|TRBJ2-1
TGCGCCAGCAGCCAGTCCCGTGAGCAGTTCTTC
CASSQSREQFF